This is a list of T cell receptor beta chains from one sample in a study of blood T cell repertoires in COVID-19. Clones were sequenced by immunoSEQ multiplex PCR, and TCRdb holds only the in-frame ones, with some missing. The sample lists 250,000 or so clones, about 82% occurring once. The sequencing input was PBMCs or T cells enriched from blood (not recorded which). The receptors originated from a woman between 50 and 59 years old who had recovered from COVID-19. Both conserved end residues are part of each CDR3. The order of the fields is clone size, D gene, J gene, V gene, CDR3 DNA, CDR3 protein. The D gene is left open where the match is weak. Only some rows state a clone size, as once, few, many or a class for expanded clones.

>many|-|TRBJ1-2|TRBV2
TGTGCCAGCAGCCAAGACGGGGAGATTAACTATGGCTACACCTTC
CASSQDGEINYGYTF
>-|TRBD2|TRBJ2-1|TRBV5-1
TGCGCCAGCAGCTTCGTAGCGGGAGGGCCCAATGAGCAGTTCTTC
CASSFVAGGPNEQFF
>-|TRBD2|TRBJ2-7|TRBV25-1
TGTGCCAGCAGTGAATACAGGGGACTAGCGGGAGGGGACGAGCAGTACTTC
CASSEYRGLAGGDEQYF
>-|TRBD1|TRBJ2-5|TRBV7-8
TGTGCCAGCAGCTTAGCCCGACAGGGGCCTCAGGAGACCCAGTACTTC
CASSLARQGPQETQYF
>-|TRBD2|TRBJ2-5|TRBV3-1/TRBV3-2
TGTGCCAGCAGCCAAGGCCTAGCGGGGATAAGTCTCCAAGAGACCCAGTACTTC
CASSQGLAGISLQETQYF
>-|-|TRBJ1-2|TRBV5-1
TGCGCCAGCAGCTTCGCGGGGGCAAGCCTATATGGCTACACCTTC
CASSFAGASLYGYTF
>-|-|TRBJ1-1|TRBV6-5
TGTGCCAGCAGTTACTCGAAACGGGTGAACGCTGAAGCTTTCTTT
CASSYSKRVNAEAFF
>-|-|TRBJ2-2|TRBV28
TGTGCCAGCAGTCCCCGACTAGGGATCGGGGAGCTGTTTTTT
CASSPRLGIGELFF
>-|TRBD1|TRBJ2-7|TRBV19
TGTGCCAGCTCTCAACTCCCGGGACAGGGATCCTACGAGCAGTACTTC
CASSQLPGQGSYEQYF
>-|-|TRBJ1-1|TRBV19
TGTGCCAGTAGTTGGGAGGCGAACACTGAAGCTTTCTTT
CASSWEANTEAFF